This T cell receptor (beta chain) was sequenced during a study of T cells in Graves' hyperthyroidism and ophthalmopathy. Deletions cut 0 bases from V and 4 bases from J, with 12 bases between. The CDR3 is made up of 15 amino acids. The V gene's germline CDR1 is LGHDT and CDR2 YNNKEL (reference sequence). In the ophthalmopathy cohort, Clinical Activity Score was at least 3, NOSPECS grade at least 4, and duration under 3 months. RNA transcripts provided the source from which TCR beta CDR3 regions were amplified. Initially, a first-round RT-PCR of the TCR CDR3 employed the HTBI primer set. One entry per CDR3 protein, called by TCRdb with MiXCR from the multiplex PCR reads. The profile shows 300,000 to 350,000 distinct CDR3 sequences, 18% of them singletons.

Material for sequencing was blood. The TCR was taken from a woman in her forties with Graves' ophthalmopathy. The chain links TRBV3-1 to TRBJ1-1; maybe TRBD1 (6 bases). CDR3 DNA: TGTGCCAGCAGCCAAGAGGCAGGGGTCGGCACTGAAGCTTTCTTT. This translates into CASSQEAGVGTEAFF.